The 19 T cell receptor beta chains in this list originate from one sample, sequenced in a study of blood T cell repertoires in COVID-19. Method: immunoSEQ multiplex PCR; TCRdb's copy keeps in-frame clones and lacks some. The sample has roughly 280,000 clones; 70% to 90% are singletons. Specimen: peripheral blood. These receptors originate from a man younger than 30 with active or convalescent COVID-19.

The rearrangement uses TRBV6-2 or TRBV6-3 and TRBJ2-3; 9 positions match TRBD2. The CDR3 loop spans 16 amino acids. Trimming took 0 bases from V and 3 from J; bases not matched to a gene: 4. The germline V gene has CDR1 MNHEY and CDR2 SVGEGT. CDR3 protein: CASSYSISGSTDTQYF. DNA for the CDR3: TGTGCCAGCAGTTACTCGATTAGCGGGAGTACAGATACGCAGTATTTT.

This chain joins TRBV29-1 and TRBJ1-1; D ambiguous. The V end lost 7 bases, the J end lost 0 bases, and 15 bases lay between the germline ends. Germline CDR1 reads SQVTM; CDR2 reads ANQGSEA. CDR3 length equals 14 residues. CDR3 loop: CSGTHTNLNTEAFF. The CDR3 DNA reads TGCAGCGGGACTCACACGAACCTGAACACTGAAGCTTTCTTT. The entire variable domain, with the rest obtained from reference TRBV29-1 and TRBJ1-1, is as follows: SAVISQKPSRDICQRGTSLTIQCQVDSQVTMMFWYRQQPGQSLTLIATANQGSEATYESGFVIDKFPISRPNLTFSTLTVSNMSPEDSSIYLCSGTHTNLNTEAFFGQGTRLTVV.

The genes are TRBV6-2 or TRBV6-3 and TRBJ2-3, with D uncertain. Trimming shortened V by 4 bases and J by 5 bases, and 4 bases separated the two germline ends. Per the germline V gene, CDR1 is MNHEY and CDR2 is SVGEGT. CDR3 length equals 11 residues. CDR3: CASSSGDTQYF. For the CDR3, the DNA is TGTGCCAGCAGTTCCGGAGATACGCAGTATTTT.

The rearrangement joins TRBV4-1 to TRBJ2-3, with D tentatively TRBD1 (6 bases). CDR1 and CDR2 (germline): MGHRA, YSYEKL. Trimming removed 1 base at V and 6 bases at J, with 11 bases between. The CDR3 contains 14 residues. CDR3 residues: CASSQGGTLDTQYF. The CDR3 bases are TGCGCCAGCAGCCAAGGTGGGACATTGGATACGCAGTATTTT.

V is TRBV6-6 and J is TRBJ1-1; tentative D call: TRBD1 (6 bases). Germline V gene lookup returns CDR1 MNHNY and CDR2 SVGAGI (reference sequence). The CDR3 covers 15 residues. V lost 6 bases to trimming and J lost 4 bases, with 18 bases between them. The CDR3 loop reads CASRERTAAPTEAFF. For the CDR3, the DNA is TGTGCCAGCAGGGAAAGGACAGCCGCCCCCACTGAAGCTTTCTTT.

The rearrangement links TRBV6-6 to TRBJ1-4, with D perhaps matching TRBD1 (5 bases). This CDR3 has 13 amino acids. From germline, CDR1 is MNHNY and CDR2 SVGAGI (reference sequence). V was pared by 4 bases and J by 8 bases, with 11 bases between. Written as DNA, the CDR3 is TGTGCCAGCAGTTGGGGCTTTTGGGAAAAACTGTTTTTT. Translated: CASSWGFWEKLFF.

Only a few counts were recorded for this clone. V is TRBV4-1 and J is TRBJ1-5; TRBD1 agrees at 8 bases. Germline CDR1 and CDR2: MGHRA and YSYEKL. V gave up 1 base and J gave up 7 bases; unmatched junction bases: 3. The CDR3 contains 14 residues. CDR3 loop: CASSQGTGRQPQHF. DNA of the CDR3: TGCGCCAGCAGCCAAGGGACAGGGCGACAGCCCCAGCATTTT.

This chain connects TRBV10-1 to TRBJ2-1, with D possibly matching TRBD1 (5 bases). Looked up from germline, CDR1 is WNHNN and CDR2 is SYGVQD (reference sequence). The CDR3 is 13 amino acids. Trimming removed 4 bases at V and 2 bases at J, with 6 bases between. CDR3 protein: CASSVGPYNEQFF. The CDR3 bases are TGCGCCAGCAGTGTGGGGCCCTACAATGAGCAGTTCTTC.

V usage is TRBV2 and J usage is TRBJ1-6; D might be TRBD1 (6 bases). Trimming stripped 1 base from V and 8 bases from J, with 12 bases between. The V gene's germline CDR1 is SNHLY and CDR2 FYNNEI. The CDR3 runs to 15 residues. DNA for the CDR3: TGTGCCAGCAGTGAAGGGACAGAACTTTATTCACCCCTCCACTTT. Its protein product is CASSEGTELYSPLHF.

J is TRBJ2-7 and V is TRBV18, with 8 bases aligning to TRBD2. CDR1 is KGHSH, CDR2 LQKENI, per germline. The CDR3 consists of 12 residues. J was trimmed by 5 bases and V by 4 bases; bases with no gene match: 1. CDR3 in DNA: TGTGCCAGCTCACGAGCGGGGGACGAGCAGTACTTC. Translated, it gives CASSRAGDEQYF.

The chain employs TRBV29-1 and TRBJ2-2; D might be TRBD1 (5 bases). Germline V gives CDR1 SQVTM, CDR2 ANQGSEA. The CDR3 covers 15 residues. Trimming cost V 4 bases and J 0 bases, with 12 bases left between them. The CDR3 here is CSVVGQGPNTGELFF. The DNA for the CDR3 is TGCAGCGTTGTCGGTCAGGGCCCGAACACCGGGGAGCTGTTTTTT.

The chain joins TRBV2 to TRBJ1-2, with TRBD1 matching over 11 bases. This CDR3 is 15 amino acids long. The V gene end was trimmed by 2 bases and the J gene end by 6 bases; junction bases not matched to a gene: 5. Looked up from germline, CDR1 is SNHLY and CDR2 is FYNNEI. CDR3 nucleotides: TGTGCCAGCAGTGAACAGGGACAGGGGGGAAATGGCTACACCTTC. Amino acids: CASSEQGQGGNGYTF.

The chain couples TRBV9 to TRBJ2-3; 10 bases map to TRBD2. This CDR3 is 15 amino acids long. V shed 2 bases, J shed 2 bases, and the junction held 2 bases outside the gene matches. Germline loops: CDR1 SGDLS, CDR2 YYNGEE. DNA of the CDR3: TGTGCCAGCAGCGTTACTAGCGGGACCACAGATACGCAGTATTTT. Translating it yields CASSVTSGTTDTQYF. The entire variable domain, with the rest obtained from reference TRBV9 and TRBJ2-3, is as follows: DSGVTQTPKHLITATGQRVTLRCSPRSGDLSVYWYQQSLDQGLQFLIQYYNGEERAKGNILERFSAQQFPDLHSELNLSSLELGDSALYFCASSVTSGTTDTQYFGPGTRLTVL.

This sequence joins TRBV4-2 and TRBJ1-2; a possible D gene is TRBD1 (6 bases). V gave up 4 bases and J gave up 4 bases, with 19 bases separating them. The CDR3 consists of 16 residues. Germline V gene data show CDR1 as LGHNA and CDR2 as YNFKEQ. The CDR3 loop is CASSRSGGAGGYGYTF. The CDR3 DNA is TGTGCCAGCAGCCGATCGGGGGGGGCCGGAGGCTATGGCTACACCTTC.

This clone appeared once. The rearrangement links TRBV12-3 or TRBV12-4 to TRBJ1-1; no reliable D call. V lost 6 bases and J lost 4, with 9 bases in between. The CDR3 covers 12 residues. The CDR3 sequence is CASSGETTEAFF. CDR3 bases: TGTGCCAGCAGCGGAGAGACCACTGAAGCTTTCTTT.

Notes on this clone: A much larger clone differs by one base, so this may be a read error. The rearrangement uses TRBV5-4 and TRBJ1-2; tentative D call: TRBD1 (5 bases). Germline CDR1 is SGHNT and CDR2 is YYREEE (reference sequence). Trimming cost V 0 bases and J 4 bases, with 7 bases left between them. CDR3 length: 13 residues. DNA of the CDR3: TGTGCCAGCAGCTTGGCGGGGGGCTATGGCTACACCTTC. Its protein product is CASSLAGGYGYTF.

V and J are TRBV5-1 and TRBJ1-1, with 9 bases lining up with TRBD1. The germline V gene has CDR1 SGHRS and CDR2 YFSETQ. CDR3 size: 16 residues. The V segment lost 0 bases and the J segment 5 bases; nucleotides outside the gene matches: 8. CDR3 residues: CASSLGLGQGETEAFF. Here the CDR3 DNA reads TGCGCCAGCAGCTTGGGCCTGGGACAGGGAGAAACTGAAGCTTTCTTT.

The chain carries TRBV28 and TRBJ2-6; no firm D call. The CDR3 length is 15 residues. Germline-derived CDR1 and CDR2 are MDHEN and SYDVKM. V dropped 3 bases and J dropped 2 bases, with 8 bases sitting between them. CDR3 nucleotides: TGTGCCAGCAGTTTTGGTCTACCTGGGGCCAACGTCCTGACTTTC. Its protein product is CASSFGLPGANVLTF.

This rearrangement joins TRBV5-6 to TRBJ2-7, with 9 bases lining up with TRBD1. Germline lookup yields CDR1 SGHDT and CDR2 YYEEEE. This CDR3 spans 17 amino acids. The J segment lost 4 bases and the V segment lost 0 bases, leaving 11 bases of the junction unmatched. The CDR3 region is CASSLAGTGYVPYEQYF. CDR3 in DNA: TGTGCCAGCAGCTTGGCCGGGACAGGGTATGTGCCGTACGAGCAGTACTTC.